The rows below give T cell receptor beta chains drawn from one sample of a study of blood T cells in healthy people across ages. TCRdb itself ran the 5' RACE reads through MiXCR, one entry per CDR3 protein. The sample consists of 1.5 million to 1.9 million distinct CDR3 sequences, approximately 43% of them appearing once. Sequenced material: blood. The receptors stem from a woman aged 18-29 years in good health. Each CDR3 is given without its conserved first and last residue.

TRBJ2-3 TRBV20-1 SATDRGIQTSTDTQY
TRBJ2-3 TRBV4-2 ASSQDEDTQY
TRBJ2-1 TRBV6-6 ASSYSRREGPNEQF
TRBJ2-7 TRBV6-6 ASSPTGLAGGGWWY
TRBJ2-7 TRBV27 ASSYGQRGYEQY
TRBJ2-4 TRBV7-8 ASSLALGGAKNIQY
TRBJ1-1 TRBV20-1 SANRDSDTEAF
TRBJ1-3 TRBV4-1 ASSLKGQGRSGNTIY
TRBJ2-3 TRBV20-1 SARDLERPRDTQY
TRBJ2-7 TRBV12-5 ASGSSLQGGGQY
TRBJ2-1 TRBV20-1 SARDPVAGDSYEQF
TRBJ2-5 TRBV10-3 AISEREAYNEQY
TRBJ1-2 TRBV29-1 SVGGTGGENYGYT
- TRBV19 ASSFKGNEQY
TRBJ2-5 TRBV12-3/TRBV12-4 ASSRALDEETQY
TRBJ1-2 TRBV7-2 ASSLAIRDYGYT
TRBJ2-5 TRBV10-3 ATSESKAGGETQY
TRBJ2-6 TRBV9 ASSADGIGANVLT
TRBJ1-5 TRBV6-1 ASSEGGYNQPQH
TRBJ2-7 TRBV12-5 ASGRGLTEQY
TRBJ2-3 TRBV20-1 SAPRRTSFLTDTQY
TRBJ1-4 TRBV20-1 SARDFETGGMEKLF
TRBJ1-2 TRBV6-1 ASSPWDSANYGYT
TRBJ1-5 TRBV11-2 ASSTQEGENNQPQH
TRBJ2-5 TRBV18 ASSPPRPNQETQY
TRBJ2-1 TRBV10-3 ATRPGPTLNEQF
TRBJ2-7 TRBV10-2 ASSEWALSRNSYEQY
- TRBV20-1 SAATSGRGEQY
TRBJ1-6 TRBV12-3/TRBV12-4 ASSLEGESSPLH
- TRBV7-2 ASSSEGSLGEQY
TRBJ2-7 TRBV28 ASRRFVGGHFTYEQY
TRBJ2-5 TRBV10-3 ATRLAGDQETQY
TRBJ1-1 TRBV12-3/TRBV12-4 ASSARARNTEAF
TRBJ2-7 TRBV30 AWIVLPYEQY
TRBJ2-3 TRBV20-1 SASNPSTDTQY
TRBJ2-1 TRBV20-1 SASGAGGGYNEQF
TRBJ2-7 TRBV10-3 AISVPDRGYEQY
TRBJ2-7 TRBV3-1 ASRGGSGTSSYEQY
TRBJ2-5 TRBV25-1 ASSEAFWETQY
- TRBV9 ASNPGQGANEQY
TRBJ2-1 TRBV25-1 ASSDPGGTSGSSYNEQF
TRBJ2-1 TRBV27 ASSSRDTLTEQF
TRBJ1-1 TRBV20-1 SGQGRGEAF
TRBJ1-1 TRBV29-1 SVATVEAF
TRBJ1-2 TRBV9 ASSVGVAESYGYT
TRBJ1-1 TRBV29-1 SVERQVMNTEAF
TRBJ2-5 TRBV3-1 ASSQWTSGLAEQY
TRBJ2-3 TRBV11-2 ASSSPPEGTDTQY
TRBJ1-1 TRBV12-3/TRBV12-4 ANSVEHREAF
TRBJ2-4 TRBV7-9 ASSLVGQGGENIQY
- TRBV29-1 SVEDSSRGLYEQY